The clone carrying this T cell receptor beta chain has a single count. This entry belongs to a study of blood T cell repertoires in COVID-19. At the level of the study: Researchers got acute and convalescent COVID-19 samples from the United States, Italy and Spain.

J gave up 4 bases and V 6 bases, and 3 bases lay outside the gene matches. Germline V CDR1 and CDR2: KGHSY, FQNENV. The CDR3 spans 13 residues. TCRdb's table, derived via immunoSEQ multiplex PCR, lists solely in-frame clones and lacks some. The table lists roughly 250,000 clones, roughly 82% of them singletons. Sequencing used peripheral blood. The J gene is TRBJ1-1, the V gene TRBV16; 9 nucleotides align to TRBD1. This receptor was identified in a woman of 80 years or more with active or convalescent COVID-19. The CDR3 DNA reads as TGTGCCAGCAGACAGACAGGGGGCACTGAAGCTTTCTTT. The encoded protein is CASRQTGGTEAFF.